This is a list of T cell receptor beta chains from one sample in a study of shared clonotypes between healthy human individuals. Clones were read by immunoSEQ multiplex PCR, and TCRdb kept only the in-frame ones, dropping some. The profile shows about a million clones, approximately 75% of them singletons. The sequencing input was memory CD4+ T cells from PBMCs. The receptors originated from a man between 18 and 29 years old in good health. Some clones in this sample may be carry-over from other donors' samples. Each CDR3 is given with its conserved first and last residue. The D gene is left open where the match is weak. Part of the rows lack a size; the others show once, few, many or a class for expanded clones.

v_call	j_call	clone_size	d_call	cdr3_aa	cdr3_nt
TRBV6-5	TRBJ1-5	few	TRBD1	CASSYSLTGGWPQHF	TGTGCCAGCAGTTACTCGCTGACAGGGGGGTGGCCCCAGCATTTT
TRBV28	TRBJ1-2	.	TRBD1	CASSSPGQGEVGYTF	TGTGCCAGCAGTTCTCCGGGACAGGGGGAAGTAGGCTACACCTTC
TRBV19	TRBJ2-7	.	TRBD1	CASSNPGQGYEQYF	TGTGCCAGTAGCAACCCGGGACAGGGGTACGAGCAGTACTTC
TRBV6-5	TRBJ2-3	few	.	CASSSADLTDTQYF	TGTGCCAGCAGTTCGGCGGACCTCACAGATACGCAGTATTTT
TRBV11-1	TRBJ1-2	.	.	CASSPGQANYGYTF	TGTGCCAGCAGCCCGGGACAAGCTAACTATGGCTACACCTTC
TRBV7-2	TRBJ2-4	.	.	CASSLASQPKNIQYF	TGTGCCAGCAGCTTAGCTTCTCAGCCCAAAAACATTCAGTACTTC
TRBV5-6	TRBJ2-2	.	.	CASSGSTGRVTGELFF	TGTGCCAGCAGCGGAAGCACAGGGAGGGTTACCGGGGAGCTGTTTTTT
TRBV11-2	TRBJ2-7	.	TRBD2	CASSLDAVAGGSPYEQYF	TGTGCCAGCAGCTTAGATGCGGTAGCGGGAGGATCTCCCTACGAGCAGTACTTC
TRBV27	TRBJ1-2	.	TRBD1	CASSYRDRPIYGYTF	TGTGCCAGCAGTTACCGGGACAGGCCGATTTATGGCTACACCTTC
TRBV25-1	TRBJ2-1	.	TRBD1	CASSELGQGTYNEQFF	TGTGCCAGCAGTGAATTGGGACAGGGGACCTACAATGAGCAGTTCTTC